These 14 T cell receptor delta chains came from one sample sequenced in a study of γδ T cells in repeated Plasmodium falciparum infection. TCRdb repeated clone calling on the multiplex PCR reads with CATT. The sample carries tens of thousands of delta-chain clones, roughly 0.98% recorded once. Bulk repertoires came from Vgamma9/Vdelta2+ or Vdelta2-negative gammadelta T cells flow-sorted from PBMC. Material for sequencing was gamma-delta T cells from blood. These receptors originate from a pool of human donors (malaria-infected and uninfected, not separated).

This clone was seen more than once but under ten times. The protein given by TCRdb reflects a much larger clone and differs at residue 7 from this DNA's translation, likely from a read error; the protein shown is the DNA's translation. This chain joins TRDV2 and TRDJ2, with TRDD3 as a possible D gene (6 bases). TCRdb carries no J gene annotation; the J gene was assigned here by matching the DNA with germline. Per germline, CDR1 GEAIGNYY and CDR2 EKD. The CDR3 contains 16 residues. V gave up 0 bases and J gave up 8 bases, with 18 bases separating them. CDR3 residues: CACDTPAGDSRAQLFF. As DNA, the CDR3 is TGTGCCTGTGACACCCCGGCTGGGGATTCGAGGGCACAACTCTTCTTT.

This clone has a count of ten or more. The mismatch at residue 18 between this DNA's translation and the TCRdb protein of a much larger clone likely reflects a read error; the protein shown is translated from the DNA. The rearrangement joins TRDV2 to TRDJ1; possible D gene TRDD3, 6 bases. The J gene is absent in TCRdb and was assigned here via DNA matching to germline. V gave up 0 bases and J gave up 9 bases, with 37 bases separating them. The CDR3 is made up of 21 amino acids. The germline gives CDR1 GEAIGNYY, CDR2 EKD. CDR3 region: CACDTVYVGDRRGLATHELIF. DNA for the CDR3: TGTGCCTGTGACACCGTGTACGTAGGGGATCGCCGAGGGTTAGCGACTCATGAACTCATCTTT.

There are a few counts of this clone. It differs at one base from a far larger clone, so likely a read error. In the same sample, other DNA sequences code for this CDR3. This chain joins TRDV2 and TRDJ1; D is possibly TRDD3 (5 bases). Trimming left V 3 bases short and J 0 bases short, with 22 bases between. The CDR3 is 18 residues long. Looked up from germline, CDR1 is GEAIGNYY and CDR2 is EKD. The CDR3 protein is CACDGIETLGDYTDKLIF. CDR3 nucleotide sequence: TGTGCCTGTGACGGAATCGAAACACTAGGGGACTACACCGATAAACTCATCTTT.

This clone showed up just a few times. The protein TCRdb gives is from a much larger clone and does not agree with this DNA's translation at residue 10, likely a read error; the protein shown here comes from the DNA. V is TRDV2 and J is TRDJ3; D call uncertain. The J gene was not available in TCRdb and was assigned here by matching the DNA to germline segments. V dropped 3 bases and J dropped 5 bases, with 16 bases sitting between them. Germline CDR1 is GEAIGNYY and CDR2 is EKD. This CDR3 is built from 17 residues. The CDR3 loop reads CACDCTDETRDTRQMFF. The DNA for the CDR3 is TGTGCCTGTGACTGTACTGACGAGACCCGGGACACCCGACAGATGTTTTTC.

There are a few counts of this clone. TCRdb's entry gives the protein of a much larger clone, which mismatches this DNA's translation at residue 18, likely from a read error; the protein reported here is translated from the DNA. DNA of the CDR3: TGTGCTCTTGGGGGAGCGCTCGCCTTCCTATACCAGCACCGGGTCGACTCCCGGGACACCCGACAGATGTTTTTC. Protein: CALGGALAFLYQHRVDSRDTRQMFF. The gene calls are TRDV1 and TRDJ3; 8 nucleotides agree with TRDD2. The J gene, not given by TCRdb, was assigned here from a germline match of the nucleotide sequence. CDR1 is TSWWSYY and CDR2 is QGS in the germline V gene. The CDR3 contains 25 residues.

On this clone: Mismatch with germline at one junction end may stem from a read error. This sample includes further DNA sequences coding for the same CDR3. This chain joins TRDV1 and TRDJ1; possible D gene TRDD3, 5 bases. As TCRdb names no J gene, one was assigned here on the basis of a DNA match to germline. CDR3 length equals 24 residues. Per germline, CDR1 TSWWSYY and CDR2 QGS. CDR3 bases: TGTGCTCTTGGGGAAGTACATAGCCCCTCCCTGTGGACCCCCAACAGGGGGTACACTGATAAACTCATCTTT. Its protein is CALGEVHSPSLWTPNRGYTDKLIF.

With respect to this clone: Given a far larger clone just one base away, this is likely a sequencing read error. Other nucleotide sequences from this sample produce the same CDR3. The chain carries TRDV1 and TRDJ1, with D perhaps TRDD3 (6 bases). The CDR3 is 18 amino acids. Germline CDR1 is TSWWSYY and CDR2 is QGS. As DNA, the CDR3 is TGTGCTCTTGGGGGGCCAGAAGGGGGGAAACGGTACACTGATAAACTCATCTTT. Its protein is CALGGPEGGKRYTDKLIF.

As concerns this clone: TCRdb's listed protein matches a much larger clone and diverges from this DNA's translation at residue 4, likely through a read error; the protein shown comes from the DNA. The gene calls are TRDV1 and TRDJ1, with 8 bases identical to TRDD3. The CDR3 is 16 residues long. The germline V gene has CDR1 TSWWSYY and CDR2 QGS. CDR3 bases: TGTGCTCTTGTGGAACTTCGGACCTGGGGGAGTACAAAACTCATCTTT. This gives the protein CALVELRTWGSTKLIF.

As regards this clone: This likely came from a read error, as a far larger clone is one base away. Other DNA sequences in this sample translate to the same CDR3. The V gene is TRDV2, but the J gene lacks a call; the D call in the table, TRDD3, was not verified against the DNA. Per germline, CDR1 GEAIGNYY and CDR2 EKD. The CDR3 is 20 residues long. The CDR3 sequence: CACDRIPTGDSEHVRNKLIF. The CDR3 coding sequence is TGTGCCTGTGATAGAATTCCTACGGGGGATTCCGAACATGTGAGGAATAAACTCATCTTC.

This clone was found a few times. The protein given by TCRdb reflects a much larger clone and differs at residue 4 from this DNA's translation, likely from a read error; the protein shown is the DNA's translation. The V call is TRDV2, the J call TRDJ1; D may be TRDD3 (6 bases). TCRdb lists no J gene, so it was determined here by aligning the DNA to germline. The V gene's germline CDR1 is GEAIGNYY and CDR2 EKD. The CDR3 runs to 18 residues. CDR3 in amino acids: CACNTVAKVRDNSDKLIF. The CDR3 nucleotides read TGTGCCTGTAACACCGTGGCGAAGGTGAGGGATAACTCCGATAAACTCATCTTT.

With regard to this clone: This likely stems from a read error, as it lies one base from a far larger clone. This CDR3 is also generated by other DNA sequences in the sample. This rearrangement joins TRDV2 to TRDJ1; possibly TRDD3 for D (6 bases). TCRdb does not report a J gene; here it was assigned by matching the DNA to germline references. The length of the CDR3 is 22 residues. Germline CDR1 and CDR2: GEAIGNYY and EKD. CDR3 nucleotides: TGTGCCTGTGACACTTTAAGGGATGGGGGGACCAATACAGGGGACTACACCGACAAACTCATCTTT. Protein sequence: CACDTLRDGGTNTGDYTDKLIF.

A word on this clone: A far larger clone is just one base off, so this is likely a read error. The same CDR3 is also encoded by other DNA sequences in this sample. The V call is TRAV36/DV7, the J call TRDJ1; 11 bases map to TRDD3. Germline V gives CDR1 VTNFRS, CDR2 LTSSGIE (reference sequence). Trimming cost V 5 bases and J 0 bases; bases outside gene matches: 9. The CDR3 runs 16 residues. CDR3 protein: CAVSNTGGYYTDKLIF. CDR3 bases: TGTGCTGTATCCAATACTGGGGGATATTACACCGATAAACTCATCTTT.

This clone was picked up a small number of times. A far larger clone lies a single base away; this is likely a read error. Other DNA sequences in the same sample also yield this CDR3. This chain uses TRDV2 with TRDJ1; 10 positions match TRDD3. TCRdb leaves out the J gene; it was filled in here by matching the DNA to germline. The CDR3 loop spans 18 amino acids. Germline values: CDR1 GEAIGNYY, CDR2 EKD. CDR3 sequence (DNA): TGTGCTTGTGACACCCTAACTGGGGGATTGTCCTACACCGATAAACTCATCTTT. Translation gives CACDTLTGGLSYTDKLIF.

This clone came up a few times. TCRdb's entry gives the protein of a much larger clone, which mismatches this DNA's translation at residue 5, likely from a read error; the protein reported here is translated from the DNA. The CDR3 is CACEEPFLPLHWGIRRTDKLIF. The CDR3 DNA is TGTGCCTGTGAGGAACCTTTCCTACCCCTCCACTGGGGGATACGACGGACCGATAAACTCATCTTT. The chain carries TRDV2 and TRDJ1, with TRDD3 matching 13 bases. The J gene, absent from TCRdb, was called here by matching the DNA to germline. The CDR3 spans 22 residues. V lost 4 bases, J lost 2 bases, and 24 bases stayed unmatched. Germline values: CDR1 GEAIGNYY, CDR2 EKD.